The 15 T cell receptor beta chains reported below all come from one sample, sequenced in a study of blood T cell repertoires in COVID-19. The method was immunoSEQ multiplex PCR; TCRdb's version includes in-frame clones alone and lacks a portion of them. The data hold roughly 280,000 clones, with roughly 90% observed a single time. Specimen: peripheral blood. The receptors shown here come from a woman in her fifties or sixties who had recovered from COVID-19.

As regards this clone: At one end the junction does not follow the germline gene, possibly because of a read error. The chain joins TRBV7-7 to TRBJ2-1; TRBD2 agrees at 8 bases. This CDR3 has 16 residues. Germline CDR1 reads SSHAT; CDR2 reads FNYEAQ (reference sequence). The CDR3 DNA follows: TGTGCTAGCAGTTACCGGCCGGGGGGGGCCTACAATGAGCAGTTCTTC. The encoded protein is CASSYRPGGAYNEQFF.

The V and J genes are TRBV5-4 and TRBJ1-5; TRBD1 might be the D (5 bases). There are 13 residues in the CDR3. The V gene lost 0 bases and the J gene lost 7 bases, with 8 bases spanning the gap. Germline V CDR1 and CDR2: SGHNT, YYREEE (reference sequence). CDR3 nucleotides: TGTGCCAGCAGCTTGGGGGGGGAGCAGCCCCAGCATTTT. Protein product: CASSLGGEQPQHF.

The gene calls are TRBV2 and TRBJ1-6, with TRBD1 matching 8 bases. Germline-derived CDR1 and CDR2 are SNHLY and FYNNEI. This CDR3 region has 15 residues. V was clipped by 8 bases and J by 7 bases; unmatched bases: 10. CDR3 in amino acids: CASPAHRQGNSPLHF. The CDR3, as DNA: TGTGCCAGCCCCGCCCACCGACAGGGGAATTCACCCCTCCACTTT. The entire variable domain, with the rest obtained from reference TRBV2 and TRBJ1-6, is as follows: EPEVTQTPSHQVTQMGQEVILRCVPISNHLYFYWYRQILGQKVEFLVSFYNNEISEKSEIFDDQFSVERPDGSNFTLKIRSTKLEDSAMYFCASPAHRQGNSPLHFGNGTRLTVT.

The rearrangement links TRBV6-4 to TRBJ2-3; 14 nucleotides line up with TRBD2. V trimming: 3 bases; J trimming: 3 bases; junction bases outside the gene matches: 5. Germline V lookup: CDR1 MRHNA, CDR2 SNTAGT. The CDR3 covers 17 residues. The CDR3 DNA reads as TGTGCCAGCAGTGATGGGACTAGCGGGAGTGGGACAGATACGCAGTATTTT. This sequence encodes CASSDGTSGSGTDTQYF.

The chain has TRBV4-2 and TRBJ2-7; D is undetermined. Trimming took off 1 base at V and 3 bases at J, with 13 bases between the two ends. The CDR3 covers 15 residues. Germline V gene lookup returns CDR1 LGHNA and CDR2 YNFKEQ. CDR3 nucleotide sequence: TGTGCCAGCAGCCAAGCCATCGGTAACTTCTACGAGCAGTACTTC. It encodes CASSQAIGNFYEQYF.

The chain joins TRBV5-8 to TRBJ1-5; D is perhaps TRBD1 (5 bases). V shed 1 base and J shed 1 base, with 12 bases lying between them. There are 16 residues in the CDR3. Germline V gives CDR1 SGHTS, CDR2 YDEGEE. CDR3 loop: CASSLTWAGSNQPQHF. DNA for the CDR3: TGTGCCAGCAGCTTGACCTGGGCAGGGAGCAATCAGCCCCAGCATTTT.

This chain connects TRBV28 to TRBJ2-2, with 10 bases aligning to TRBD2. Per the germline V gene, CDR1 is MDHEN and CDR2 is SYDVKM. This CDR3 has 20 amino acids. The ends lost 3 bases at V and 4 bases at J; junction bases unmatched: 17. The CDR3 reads CASSFSWLAGVLSGTGELFF. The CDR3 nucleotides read TGTGCCAGCAGTTTCTCCTGGCTAGCGGGAGTTTTATCGGGCACCGGGGAGCTGTTTTTT. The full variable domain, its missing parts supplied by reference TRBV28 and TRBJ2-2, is DVKVTQSSRYLVKRTGEKVFLECVQDMDHENMFWYRQDPGLGLRLIYFSYDVKMKEKGDIPEGYSVSREKKERFSLILESASTNQTSMYLCASSFSWLAGVLSGTGELFFGEGSRLTVL.

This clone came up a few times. DNA of the CDR3: TGTGCCAGCACCGGAAAGCCTAGCGGTTCATCCTACGAGCAGTACTTC. It is translated as CASTGKPSGSSYEQYF. The chain recombines TRBV3-1 (or the pseudogene TRBV3-2) with TRBJ2-7, with 7 bases identical to TRBD2. The CDR3 runs 16 residues. V lost 7 bases and J lost 1; bases outside the gene matches: 13. CDR1 is LGHDT, CDR2 YNNKEL, per germline (reference sequence).

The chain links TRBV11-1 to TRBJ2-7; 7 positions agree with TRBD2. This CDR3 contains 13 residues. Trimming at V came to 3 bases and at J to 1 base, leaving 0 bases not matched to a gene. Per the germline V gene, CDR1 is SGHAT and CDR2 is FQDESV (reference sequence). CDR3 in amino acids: CASSLGGSYEQYF. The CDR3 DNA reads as TGTGCCAGCAGCTTGGGGGGGTCCTACGAGCAGTACTTC.

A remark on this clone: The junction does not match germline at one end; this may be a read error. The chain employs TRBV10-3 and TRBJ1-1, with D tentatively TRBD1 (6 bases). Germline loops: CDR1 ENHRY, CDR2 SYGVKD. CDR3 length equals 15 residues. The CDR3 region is CAISEFRGKDTAAFF. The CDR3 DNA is TGTGCCATCAGTGAGTTCAGGGGTAAAGACACTGCAGCTTTCTTT.

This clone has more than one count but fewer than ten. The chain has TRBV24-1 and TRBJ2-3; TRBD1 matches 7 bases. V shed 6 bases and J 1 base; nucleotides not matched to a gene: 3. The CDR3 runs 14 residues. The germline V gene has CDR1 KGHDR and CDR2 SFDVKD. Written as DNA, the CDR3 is TGTGCCACCAGTCCCGGACAGGGCACAGATACGCAGTATTTT. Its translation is CATSPGQGTDTQYF.

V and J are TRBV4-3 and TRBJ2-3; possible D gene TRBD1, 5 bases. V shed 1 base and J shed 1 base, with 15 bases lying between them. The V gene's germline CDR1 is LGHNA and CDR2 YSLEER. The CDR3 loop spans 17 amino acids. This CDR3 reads CASSQGGQHYRTDTQYF. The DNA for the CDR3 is TGCGCCAGCAGCCAAGGGGGCCAGCATTATCGCACAGATACGCAGTATTTT.

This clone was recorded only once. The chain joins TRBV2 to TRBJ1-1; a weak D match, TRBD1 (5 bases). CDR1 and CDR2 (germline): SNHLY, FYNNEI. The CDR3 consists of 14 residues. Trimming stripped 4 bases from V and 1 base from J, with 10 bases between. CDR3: CASSVGRSNTEAFF. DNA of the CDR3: TGTGCCAGCAGTGTGGGGCGGTCGAACACTGAAGCTTTCTTT. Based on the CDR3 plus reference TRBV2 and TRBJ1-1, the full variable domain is EPEVTQTPSHQVTQMGQEVILRCVPISNHLYFYWYRQILGQKVEFLVSFYNNEISEKSEIFDDQFSVERPDGSNFTLKIRSTKLEDSAMYFCASSVGRSNTEAFFGQGTRLTVV.

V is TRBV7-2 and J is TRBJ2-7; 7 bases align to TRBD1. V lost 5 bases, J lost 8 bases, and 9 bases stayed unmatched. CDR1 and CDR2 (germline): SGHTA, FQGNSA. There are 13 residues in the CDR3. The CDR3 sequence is CASSPQTGVKQYF. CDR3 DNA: TGTGCCAGCAGCCCCCAAACAGGGGTAAAGCAGTACTTC.

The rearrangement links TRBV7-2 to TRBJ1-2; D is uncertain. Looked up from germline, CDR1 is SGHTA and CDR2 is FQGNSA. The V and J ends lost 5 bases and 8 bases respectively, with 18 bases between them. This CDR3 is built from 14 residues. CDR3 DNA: TGTGCCAGCAGCCCGGGGTTGTGGGAAGGGGGCTACACCTTC. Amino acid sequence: CASSPGLWEGGYTF.